The 19 T cell receptor beta chains in this list originate from one sample, sequenced in a study of blood T cell repertoires in COVID-19. Here immunoSEQ multiplex PCR was the method, and the copy in TCRdb shows in-frame clones only, minus some. The repertoire holds about 210,000 clones, about 88% seen once, with about 5% in the top ten. What was sequenced was peripheral blood. The receptors here all came from a woman between 40 and 50 years old with acute or convalescent COVID-19.

This clone was detected once. J is TRBJ1-6 and V is TRBV19, with 9 positions matching TRBD1. V was pared by 8 bases and J by 7 bases, with 6 bases of the junction left unmatched. This CDR3 spans 14 amino acids. Per the germline V gene, CDR1 is LNHDA and CDR2 is SQIVND (reference sequence). As DNA, the CDR3 is TGTGCCAGTTCGACCACAGGGGGCAATTCACCCCTCCACTTT. Protein: CASSTTGGNSPLHF. Supplemented by reference TRBV19 and TRBJ1-6, the full variable domain reads DGGITQSPKYLFRKEGQNVTLSCEQNLNHDAMYWYRQDPGQGLRLIYYSQIVNDFQKGDIAEGYSVSREKKESFPLTVTSAQKNPTAFYLCASSTTGGNSPLHFGNGTRLTVT.

The V and J genes are TRBV11-2 and TRBJ1-2; D is unclear. The CDR3 runs 14 residues. Germline-derived CDR1 and CDR2 are SGHAT and FQNNGV. Trimming shortened V by 1 base and J by 2 bases, and 8 bases separated the two germline ends. The CDR3 spells CASSLGVNNYGYTF. DNA of the CDR3: TGTGCCAGCAGCTTAGGAGTAAACAACTATGGCTACACCTTC.

This chain joins TRBV5-3 and TRBJ2-7, with TRBD1 matching 7 bases. TRBV5-3 is sorted into the ORF group, with uncertain function. There are 12 residues in the CDR3. Here the CDR3 reads CARSLGQGEYAV. The CDR3 DNA sequence: TGTGCCAGAAGCTTGGGACAGGGAGAATACGCGGTC.

The chain combines TRBV20-1 with TRBJ1-2, with 7 nucleotides matching TRBD1. Germline V lookup: CDR1 DFQATT, CDR2 SNEGSKA (reference sequence). Losses at the gene ends were 4 bases for V and 8 bases for J; bases not matched to a gene: 4. The length of the CDR3 is 11 residues. CDR3 loop: CSAIDRDGYTF. The DNA for the CDR3 is TGCAGTGCTATCGACAGGGACGGCTACACCTTC.

The V and J genes are TRBV19 and TRBJ1-1, with 9 bases fitting TRBD1. This CDR3 contains 15 residues. Germline trimming cut 1 base from V and 7 bases from J; bases unmatched to any gene: 7. Germline V gene data show CDR1 as LNHDA and CDR2 as SQIVND (reference sequence). CDR3 region: CASSIGGTGSREAFF. CDR3 nucleotides: TGTGCCAGTAGTATAGGAGGGACAGGGTCTCGTGAAGCTTTCTTT.

The V call is TRBV10-2, the J call TRBJ1-2; D not resolved. Germline V lookup: CDR1 WSHSY, CDR2 SAAADI. The CDR3 loop spans 15 amino acids. V was trimmed by 3 bases and J by 2 bases, leaving 13 bases between them. The CDR3 bases are TGCGCCAGCAGTGAAGAGTCAGGTTCGAACTATGGCTACACCTTC. Residues: CASSEESGSNYGYTF.

The chain joins TRBV19 to TRBJ1-6, with 8 positions matching TRBD1. Looked up from germline, CDR1 is LNHDA and CDR2 is SQIVND (reference sequence). The length of the CDR3 is 20 residues. V dropped 5 bases and J dropped 0; count of bases not matched to a gene: 15. The CDR3 loop is CASSSQGAGQWSSYNSPLHF. DNA of the CDR3: TGTGCCAGTAGTTCTCAGGGGGCAGGCCAGTGGAGCTCCTATAATTCACCCCTCCACTTT.

The chain is built from TRBV5-5 and TRBJ2-1; possibly TRBD2 for D (5 bases). The CDR3 has 16 residues. The V end lost 1 base, the J end lost 0 bases, and 11 bases lay between the germline ends. CDR1 and CDR2 (germline): SGHKS, YYEKEE (reference sequence). CDR3 sequence (DNA): TGTGCCAGCAGCTTGTTAGGGAGTCTCTCCTACAATGAGCAGTTCTTC. Its protein product is CASSLLGSLSYNEQFF.

A few counts support this clone. The chain combines TRBV19 with TRBJ1-5; 9 bases agree with TRBD1. Trimming at V came to 8 bases and at J to 7 bases, leaving 12 bases not matched to a gene. This CDR3 comprises 15 residues. Germline CDR1 reads LNHDA; CDR2 reads SQIVND (reference sequence). The CDR3 nucleotides are TGTGCCAGTGGTCTGGAGTACAGGGGGCTCCAGCCCCAGCATTTT. It yields the protein CASGLEYRGLQPQHF.

The chain employs TRBV11-2 and TRBJ1-1; D may be TRBD1 (5 bases). CDR1 and CDR2 (germline): SGHAT, FQNNGV. The V end lost 4 bases, the J end lost 8 bases, and 11 bases lay between the germline ends. This CDR3 is built from 12 residues. The CDR3 sequence is CASSSLGGEAFF. DNA for the CDR3: TGTGCCAGCAGCTCTCTGGGGGGAGAAGCTTTCTTT.

V is TRBV2 and J is TRBJ1-6; 7 bases are shared with TRBD1. Looked up from germline, CDR1 is SNHLY and CDR2 is FYNNEI. The CDR3 has 13 amino acids. V was pared by 7 bases and J by 10 bases, with 7 bases of the junction left unmatched. The CDR3 DNA is TGTGCCAGCAAGAACAGGGGAATCTCACCCCTCCACTTT. This gives the protein CASKNRGISPLHF. The complete variable domain, with remaining parts taken from reference TRBV2 and TRBJ1-6, reads EPEVTQTPSHQVTQMGQEVILRCVPISNHLYFYWYRQILGQKVEFLVSFYNNEISEKSEIFDDQFSVERPDGSNFTLKIRSTKLEDSAMYFCASKNRGISPLHFGNGTRLTVT.

The CDR3 bases are TGTGCCAGCTCACCAGCGACAGCTGAAGAGACCCAGTACTTC. Its protein is CASSPATAEETQYF. The chain employs TRBV18 and TRBJ2-5; possibly TRBD1 for D (5 bases). Germline V gives CDR1 KGHSH, CDR2 LQKENI. The ends were cut back, 2 bases at V and 3 bases at J, with 10 bases in the middle. CDR3 size: 14 residues.

The rearrangement links TRBV5-1 to TRBJ1-2; D is possibly TRBD1 (6 bases). From germline, CDR1 is SGHRS and CDR2 YFSETQ. The CDR3 consists of 14 residues. Between the trimmed V and J ends, which lost 1 base and 4 bases, there was a span of 11 bases. The CDR3 loop reads CASSLTTGTYGYTF. The CDR3 nucleotides are TGCGCCAGCAGCTTGACCACAGGGACCTATGGCTACACCTTC.

The rearrangement links TRBV6-1 to TRBJ1-1; TRBD1 matches 8 bases. Unmatched junction bases numbered 5, after V lost 6 bases and J lost 5 bases. CDR1 and CDR2 (germline): MNHNS, SASEGT. There are 13 residues in the CDR3. The CDR3 loop reads CASRPQGGTEAFF. The CDR3 region has the DNA TGTGCCAGCAGACCACAGGGGGGAACTGAAGCTTTCTTT.

This sequence joins TRBV11-2 and TRBJ1-4, with D maybe TRBD1 (5 bases). Germline V CDR1 and CDR2: SGHAT, FQNNGV. Trimming left V 5 bases short and J 12 bases short, with 19 bases between. The CDR3 length is 14 residues. The CDR3 DNA is TGTGCCAGCAGCCCTGGGACCCTAGGAGGGGAACTGTTTTTT. Residues: CASSPGTLGGELFF.

V is TRBV5-4 and J is TRBJ2-7; 10 bases fit TRBD2. The CDR3 contains 15 residues. The germline V gene has CDR1 SGHNT and CDR2 YYREEE (reference sequence). Trimming cost V 3 bases and J 6 bases; bases outside gene matches: 9. Here the CDR3 DNA reads TGTGCCAGCAGCTCCACCGAAGCGGGGGGGCTCGAGCAGTACGTC. Its translation is CASSSTEAGGLEQYV.

This clone came up a few times. In nucleotides, the CDR3 is TGTGCCAGCACATACACAGGGGCCGAGCAGTACGTC. Its translation is CASTYTGAEQYV. The chain couples TRBV2 to TRBJ2-7; 7 bases align to TRBD1. There are 12 residues in the CDR3. The ends lost 7 bases at V and 6 bases at J; junction bases unmatched: 6. Germline CDR1 and CDR2: SNHLY and FYNNEI.

The V call is TRBV18, the J call TRBJ1-3, with D perhaps TRBD1 (6 bases). Germline-derived CDR1 and CDR2 are KGHSH and LQKENI. This CDR3 is built from 16 residues. Trimming pared 1 base from V and 0 bases from J, leaving 10 bases between. CDR3 residues: CASSPLGQASGNTIYF. CDR3 sequence (DNA): TGTGCCAGCTCACCACTGGGACAAGCCTCTGGAAACACCATATATTTT.

The J gene is TRBJ1-2, the V gene TRBV2; no clear D. Per the germline V gene, CDR1 is SNHLY and CDR2 is FYNNEI. The CDR3 extends over 13 amino acids. V shed 8 bases and J shed 6 bases, with 16 bases lying between them. CDR3 sequence (DNA): TGTGCCAGCTCCCTGCGGGGTGGGCATGGCTACACCTTC. Its translation: CASSLRGGHGYTF.